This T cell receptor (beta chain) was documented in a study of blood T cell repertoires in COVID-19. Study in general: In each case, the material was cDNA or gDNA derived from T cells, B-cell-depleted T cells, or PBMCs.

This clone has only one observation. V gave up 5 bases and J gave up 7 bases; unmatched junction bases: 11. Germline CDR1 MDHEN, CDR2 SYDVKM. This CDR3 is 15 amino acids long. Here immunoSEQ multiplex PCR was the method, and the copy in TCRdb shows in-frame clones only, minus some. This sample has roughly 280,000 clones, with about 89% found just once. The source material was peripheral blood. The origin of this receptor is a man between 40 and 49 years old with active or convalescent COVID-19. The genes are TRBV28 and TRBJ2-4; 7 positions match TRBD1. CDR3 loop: CASSIPGQFRNIQYF. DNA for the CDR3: TGTGCCAGCAGTATCCCGGGACAGTTTCGGAACATTCAGTACTTC. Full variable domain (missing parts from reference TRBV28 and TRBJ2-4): DVKVTQSSRYLVKRTGEKVFLECVQDMDHENMFWYRQDPGLGLRLIYFSYDVKMKEKGDIPEGYSVSREKKERFSLILESASTNQTSMYLCASSIPGQFRNIQYFGAGTRLSVL.